This T cell receptor (beta chain) comes out of a study of cytotoxic CD8 clonotypes in ibrutinib-treated CLL (dated by TCRdb to the early 2020s). For the study in its entirety: The cohort was composed of roughly ten relapsed/refractory and around 14 treatment-naive patients; IGHV unmutated status was identified in approximately 17 patients. Responses were partial in around 25 patients and complete in 2; after median approximately 67 months follow-up, roughly 15 stayed in remission and about twelve progressed. The response samples were drawn at a median of roughly twelve months into treatment, with a range of roughly 6 to 36 months. On average, each sample had roughly 250,000 productive templates and tens of thousands of productive rearrangements. Longitudinal samples were available for about 30% of the roughly 86 trial participants. Cryopreserved peripheral blood mononuclear cells were collected at three points: before therapy, at response, and at either sustained remission or disease progression.

This clone was detected a few times. The specificity of this receptor is unknown. Per-nucleotide qualities are absent, and no much larger clonotype sits a single base away. Findings and caveats that apply to the study as a whole: Sustained-remission and progressing patients did not have matched sampling times, and lymph node repertoires were not examined. Baseline clonality was found to be higher than that of age-matched healthy donors and was strongly correlated with circulating CD8+ T-cell counts. Public clonotypes were rare and either contracted or stayed stable during treatment, and the rise in clonality at ibrutinib response reflected the expansion of private clonotypes. An increase in clonality was observed at ibrutinib response, with clonality remaining stable during sustained remission and falling back toward baseline at progression.

A MiSeq instrument was used for deep resolution sequencing, which targeted depths ranging from 1 in 1 million up to 1 in 200,000 T cells, with coverage averaging 10x for each clonotype. The immunoSEQ hsTCRB Kit was used to generate the TCR beta libraries. The source study handled its data this way. Data were analyzed with ImmunoSEQ Data Assistant and ImmunoSEQ Analyzer, with V, D and J genes assigned per IMGT definitions. Clonality, which ranges from 0 to 1, was calculated by subtracting the normalized Shannon entropy of productive rearrangement frequencies from one. Public clonotype analysis was restricted to overrepresented clonotypes comprising at least 0.05% of each patient's repertoire. About a dozen repertoires from age-matched healthy donors, obtained from immuneACCESS, served as clonality controls. TCRdb limited this immuneACCESS table to in-frame rearrangements with V and J called. A share of clones is missing; checked studies link under half to unresolved V genes, and the rest is unexplained. Clonal size and the V and J genes are those of that table, whereas D and trimming came from the DNA. A total of approximately 30,000 clones appear in this sample, 45% to 60% of them only once. The ten largest make up less than 6% of the sample.

For TCR beta library preparation, 1.5 to 2 micrograms of genomic DNA were extracted from the cryopreserved PBMCs. Longitudinal blood samples from CLL patients on ibrutinib monotherapy underwent high-throughput TCR beta sequencing. Patients were enrolled in a phase 2 open-label single-center ibrutinib monotherapy trial. The sequenced sample was PBMCs, obtained before ibrutinib treatment. The receptor was derived from a human donor with chronic lymphocytic leukemia.

This receptor has the CDR3 CASSLAVGCQYF. The bases are TGTGCCAGCAGCTTAGCTGTGGGATGTCAGTATTTT. The receptor chain draws on TRBV7-8 and TRBJ2-3; no D gene can be assigned with confidence. The germline V gene provides CDR1 SGHVS and CDR2 FQNEAQ. The CDR3 holds 12 amino acids from the cysteine to the phenylalanine. Only the CDR3 portion is preserved as DNA: 36 bases, with reading frame beginning at the first base. V sheds 0 bases and J sheds 12 bases, leaving 10 bases between their ends.